The T cell receptor beta chain described here comes from a study of blood T cell repertoires in COVID-19. Study-level background: Sample material is recorded as cDNA or gDNA derived from T cells, B-cell-depleted T cells, or PBMCs.

Sequenced by immunoSEQ multiplex PCR; TCRdb stores in-frame clones only, minus some. Of a few hundred thousand clones in the sample, about 90% were seen once. Cohorts were assigned according to the clinical history that participants reported. Donors in Cohort 3 counted as recovered after two negative PCRs, clearance, or symptom resolution. The CDR3 loop spans 12 amino acids. Germline V gives CDR1 KGHSH, CDR2 LQKENI. V was cut by 4 bases and J by 5 bases, with 5 bases left in between. The chain joins TRBV18 to TRBJ2-2; TRBD2 is a possible D gene (5 bases). The TCR sequence derives from a woman aged 25 to 39 who had recovered from COVID-19. The material sequenced was PBMCs or T cells enriched from blood (not recorded which). CDR3 loop: CASSRGTGELFF. In DNA form, the CDR3 reads TGTGCCAGCTCACGAGGGACCGGGGAGCTGTTTTTT.